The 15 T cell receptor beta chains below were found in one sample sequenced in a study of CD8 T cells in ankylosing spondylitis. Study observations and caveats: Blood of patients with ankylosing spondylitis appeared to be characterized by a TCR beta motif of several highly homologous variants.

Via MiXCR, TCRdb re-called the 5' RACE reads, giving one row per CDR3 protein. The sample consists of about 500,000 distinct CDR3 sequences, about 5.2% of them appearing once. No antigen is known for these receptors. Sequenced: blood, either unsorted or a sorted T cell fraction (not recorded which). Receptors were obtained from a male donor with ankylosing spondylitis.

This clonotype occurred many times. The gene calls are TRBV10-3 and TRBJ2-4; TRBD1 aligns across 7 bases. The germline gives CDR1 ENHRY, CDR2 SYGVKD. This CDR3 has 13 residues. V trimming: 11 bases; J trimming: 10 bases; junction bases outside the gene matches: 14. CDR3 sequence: CASMIDRAGIQYF. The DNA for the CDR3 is TGTGCCTCGATGATCGACAGGGCAGGAATTCAGTACTTC.

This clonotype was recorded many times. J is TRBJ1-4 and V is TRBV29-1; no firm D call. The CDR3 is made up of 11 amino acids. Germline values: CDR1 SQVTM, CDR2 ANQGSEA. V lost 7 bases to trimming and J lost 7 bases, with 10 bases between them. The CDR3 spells CSGWVFEKLFF. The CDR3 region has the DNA TGCAGCGGTTGGGTCTTTGAAAAACTGTTTTTT.

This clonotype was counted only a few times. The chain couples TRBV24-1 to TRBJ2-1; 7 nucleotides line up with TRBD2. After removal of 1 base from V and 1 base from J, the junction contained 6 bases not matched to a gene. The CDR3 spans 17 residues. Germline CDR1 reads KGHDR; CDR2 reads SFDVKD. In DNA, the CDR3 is TGTGCCACCAGTGATTTCCCCCGGGGGGTTTCCTACAATGAGCAGTTCTTC. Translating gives CATSDFPRGVSYNEQFF.

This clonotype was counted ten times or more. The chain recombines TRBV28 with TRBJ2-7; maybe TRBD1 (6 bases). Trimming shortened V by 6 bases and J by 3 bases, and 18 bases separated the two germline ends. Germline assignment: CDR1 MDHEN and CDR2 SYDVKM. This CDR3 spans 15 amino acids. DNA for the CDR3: TGTGCCAGCAGAACAGGACAGCCGCGTGTCTACGAGCAGTACTTC. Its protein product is CASRTGQPRVYEQYF.

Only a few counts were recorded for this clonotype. The chain's CDR3 is CSAMARTEQYF. The CDR3 DNA reads as TGCAGTGCTATGGCGAGGACCGAGCAGTACTTC. The chain combines TRBV20-1 with TRBJ2-7, with D hard to call. The CDR3 totals 11 residues. V was clipped by 4 bases and J by 6 bases, with 10 bases between them. Per germline, CDR1 DFQATT and CDR2 SNEGSKA (reference sequence).

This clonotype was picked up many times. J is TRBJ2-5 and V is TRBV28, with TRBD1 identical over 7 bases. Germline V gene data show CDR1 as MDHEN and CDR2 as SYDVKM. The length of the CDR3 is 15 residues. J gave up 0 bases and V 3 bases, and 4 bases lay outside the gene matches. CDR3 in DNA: TGTGCCAGCAGTTTGCCGGGACAGTACCAAGAGACCCAGTACTTC. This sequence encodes CASSLPGQYQETQYF.

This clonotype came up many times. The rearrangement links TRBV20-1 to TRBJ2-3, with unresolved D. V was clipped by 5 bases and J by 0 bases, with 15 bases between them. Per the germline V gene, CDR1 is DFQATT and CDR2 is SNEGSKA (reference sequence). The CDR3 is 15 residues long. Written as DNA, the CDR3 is TGCAGTGCTCCCCCCCGGGCCGAGAGCACAGATACGCAGTATTTT. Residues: CSAPPRAESTDTQYF.

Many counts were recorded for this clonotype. The CDR3 DNA sequence: TGTGCCAGCAGTTACCCTATGGACGGCTCGAACACTGAAGCTTTCTTT. The encoded protein is CASSYPMDGSNTEAFF. V is TRBV6-5 and J is TRBJ1-1; D is ambiguous. CDR1 is MNHEY, CDR2 SVGAGI, per germline. This CDR3 is 16 amino acids long. Trimming removed 2 bases from V and 1 base from J, with 14 bases in between.

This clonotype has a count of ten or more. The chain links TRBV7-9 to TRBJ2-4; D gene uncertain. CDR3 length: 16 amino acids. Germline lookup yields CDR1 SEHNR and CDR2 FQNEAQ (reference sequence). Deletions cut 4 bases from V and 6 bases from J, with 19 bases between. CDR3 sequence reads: CASSYGPYRGGNIQYF. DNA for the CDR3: TGTGCCAGCAGCTACGGACCATACCGAGGCGGAAACATTCAGTACTTC.

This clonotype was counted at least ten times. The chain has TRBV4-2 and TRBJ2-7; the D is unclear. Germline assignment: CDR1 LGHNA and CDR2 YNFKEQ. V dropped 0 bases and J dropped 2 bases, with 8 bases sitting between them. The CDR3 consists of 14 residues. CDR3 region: CASSQELAPYEQYF. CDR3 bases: TGTGCCAGCAGCCAAGAGCTGGCCCCCTACGAGCAGTACTTC.

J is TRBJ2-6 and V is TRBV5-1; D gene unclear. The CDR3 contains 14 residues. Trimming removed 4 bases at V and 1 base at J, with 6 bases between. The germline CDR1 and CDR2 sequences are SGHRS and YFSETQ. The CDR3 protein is CASSGISGANVLTF. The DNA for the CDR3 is TGCGCCAGCAGCGGGATTTCTGGGGCCAACGTCCTGACTTTC.

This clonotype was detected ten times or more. The CDR3 reads CASNRGQVPSGANVLTF. CDR3 nucleotides: TGTGCCAGCAACCGAGGACAGGTACCCTCTGGGGCCAACGTCCTGACTTTC. The chain employs TRBV7-9 and TRBJ2-6; TRBD1 matches 7 bases. This CDR3 is 17 amino acids long. V lost 7 bases to trimming and J lost 0 bases; unmatched junction nucleotides: 9. Germline values: CDR1 SEHNR, CDR2 FQNEAQ (reference sequence). The variable domain in full, completed from reference TRBV7-9 and TRBJ2-6, reads DTGVSQNPRHKITKRGQNVTFRCDPISEHNRLYWYRQTLGQGPEFLTYFQNEAQLEKSRLLSDRFSAERPKGSFSTLEIQRTEQGDSAMYLCASNRGQVPSGANVLTFGAGSRLTVL.

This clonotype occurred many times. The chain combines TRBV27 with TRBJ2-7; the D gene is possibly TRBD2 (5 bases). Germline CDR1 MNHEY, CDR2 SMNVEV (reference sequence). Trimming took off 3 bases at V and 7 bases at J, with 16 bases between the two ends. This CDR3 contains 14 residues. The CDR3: CASSLLAGSGEQYF. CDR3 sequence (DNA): TGTGCCAGCAGTTTGCTAGCCGGCTCTGGGGAGCAGTACTTC.

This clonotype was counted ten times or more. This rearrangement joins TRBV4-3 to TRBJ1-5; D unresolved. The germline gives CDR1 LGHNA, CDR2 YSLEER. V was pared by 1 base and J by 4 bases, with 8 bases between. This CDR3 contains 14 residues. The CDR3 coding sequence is TGCGCCAGCAGCCAAGTGGGCGAGAATCAGCCCCAGCATTTT. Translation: CASSQVGENQPQHF.

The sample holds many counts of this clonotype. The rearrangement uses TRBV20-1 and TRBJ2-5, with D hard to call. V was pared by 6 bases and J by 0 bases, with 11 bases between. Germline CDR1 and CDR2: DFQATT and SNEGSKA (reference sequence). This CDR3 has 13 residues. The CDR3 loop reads CSANPPNQETQYF. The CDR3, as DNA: TGCAGTGCCAATCCGCCGAACCAAGAGACCCAGTACTTC.